This TCR beta chain was profiled in a study of control samples from healthy donors and cancer patients. Clones were read by immunoSEQ multiplex PCR, and TCRdb kept only the in-frame ones, dropping some. The data contain some 130,000 clones, under 95% of them singletons. Germline CDR1 is SGHDT and CDR2 is YYEEEE. V was shortened by 8 bases and J by 5 bases, with 17 bases between the two germline ends. The length of the CDR3 is 14 residues. The V gene is TRBV5-6, the J gene TRBJ2-1; D not resolved. This receptor was taken from a man in his fifties or sixties with head and neck cancer. Input material: PBMCs. The CDR3 sequence is CASSSLGGNNEQFF. In DNA form, the CDR3 reads TGTGCCAGTTCGTCTCTGGGCGGAAACAATGAGCAGTTCTTC.